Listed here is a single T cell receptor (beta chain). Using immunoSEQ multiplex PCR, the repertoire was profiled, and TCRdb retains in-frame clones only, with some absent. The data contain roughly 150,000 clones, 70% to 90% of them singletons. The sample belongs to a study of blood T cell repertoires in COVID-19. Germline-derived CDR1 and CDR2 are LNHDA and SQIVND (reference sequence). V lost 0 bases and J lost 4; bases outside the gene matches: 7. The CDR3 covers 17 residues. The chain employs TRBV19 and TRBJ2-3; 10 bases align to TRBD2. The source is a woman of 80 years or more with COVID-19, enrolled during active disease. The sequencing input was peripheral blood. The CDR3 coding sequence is TGTGCCAGTAGTATAGATCTCCTAGCGGGAGTGGCAGATACGCAGTATTTT. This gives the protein CASSIDLLAGVADTQYF.